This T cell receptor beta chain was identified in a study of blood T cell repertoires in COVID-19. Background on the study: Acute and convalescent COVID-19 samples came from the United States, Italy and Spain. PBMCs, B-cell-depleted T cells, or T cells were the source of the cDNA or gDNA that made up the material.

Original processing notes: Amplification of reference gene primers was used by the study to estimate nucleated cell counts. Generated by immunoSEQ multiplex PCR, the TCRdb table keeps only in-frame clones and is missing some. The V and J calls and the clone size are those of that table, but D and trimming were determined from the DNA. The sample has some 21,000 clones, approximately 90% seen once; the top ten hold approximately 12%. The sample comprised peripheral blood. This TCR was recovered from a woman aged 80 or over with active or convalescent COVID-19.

CDR3 residues: CASRRGMNYGYTF. CDR3 coding DNA: TGTGCCAGTCGGCGGGGTATGAACTATGGCTACACCTTC. The chain uses TRBV19 and TRBJ1-2, with no clear D. The germline V gene has CDR1 LNHDA and CDR2 SQIVND (reference sequence). V was cut by 8 bases and J by 2 bases, with 12 bases left in between. The CDR3 length is 13 residues.